The 10 T cell receptor beta chains listed next were all sequenced from one sample in a study of OX40 agonist ivuxolimab in advanced cancers. Generated by immunoSEQ multiplex PCR, the TCRdb table keeps only in-frame clones and is missing some. In the table there are roughly 64,000 clones, around 90% of which are singletons. The sample here was CD4+ or CD8+ T cells sorted from blood, taken in a trial of the OX40 agonist ivuxolimab. These TCRs come from an adult with an advanced solid tumor such as melanoma, head and neck, liver or kidney cancer.

This chain links TRBV10-3 with TRBJ2-7; D uncertain. Trimming stripped 6 bases from V and 1 base from J, with 4 bases between. Germline CDR1 ENHRY, CDR2 SYGVKD. The CDR3 is 11 residues long. The CDR3 bases are TGTGCCATCAGCGGATCCTACGAGCAGTACTTC. Translation: CAISGSYEQYF.

The V and J genes are TRBV30 and TRBJ2-4; D possibly matches TRBD1 or TRBD2 (5 bases each). The V end lost 0 bases, the J end lost 1 base, and 16 bases lay between the germline ends. The CDR3 is 17 residues long. Germline CDR1 is GTSNPN and CDR2 is SVGIG (reference sequence). CDR3 protein: CAWSVRGVGVAKNIQYF. For the CDR3, the DNA is TGTGCCTGGAGTGTCCGAGGCGTGGGGGTGGCCAAAAACATTCAGTACTTC.

V and J are TRBV19 and TRBJ1-4; 9 nucleotides agree with TRBD1. CDR1 and CDR2 from the germline V gene are LNHDA and SQIVND (reference sequence). This CDR3 comprises 15 residues. V gave up 5 bases and J gave up 3 bases; unmatched junction bases: 4. The CDR3 sequence: CASSGTGRANEKLFF. In DNA form, the CDR3 reads TGTGCCAGTAGTGGGACAGGGCGAGCTAATGAAAAACTGTTTTTT.

The gene calls are TRBV7-8 and TRBJ1-1; D gene unclear. Germline CDR1 and CDR2: SGHVS and FQNEAQ. V lost 2 bases and J lost 1, with 23 bases in between. This CDR3 comprises 19 residues. In nucleotides, the CDR3 is TGTGCCAGCAGCTTAAATTTGGGTCCTGGGTGGTTGCGGAACACTGAAGCTTTCTTT. Residues: CASSLNLGPGWLRNTEAFF.

The genes are TRBV19 and TRBJ1-3; D uncertain. Germline loops: CDR1 LNHDA, CDR2 SQIVND (reference sequence). The CDR3 is 16 amino acids. V was trimmed by 5 bases and J by 4 bases, leaving 18 bases between them. In nucleotides, the CDR3 is TGTGCCAGTAGTTCTCGGTCTCAACCCCCCGGAAACACCATATATTTT. This gives the protein CASSSRSQPPGNTIYF.

The V gene is TRBV27, the J gene TRBJ2-2; a possible D gene is TRBD1 (5 bases). Germline-derived CDR1 and CDR2 are MNHEY and SMNVEV (reference sequence). CDR3 length: 15 residues. The ends were cut back, 1 base at V and 1 base at J, with 7 bases in the middle. The chain's CDR3 is CASSLWQGNTGELFF. CDR3 bases: TGTGCCAGCAGTTTATGGCAGGGGAACACCGGGGAGCTGTTTTTT.

The V and J genes are TRBV18 and TRBJ2-6, with a tentative D call TRBD2 (5 bases). Trimming took 2 bases from V and 0 from J, leaving 11 bases between them. Germline lookup yields CDR1 KGHSH and CDR2 LQKENI. The CDR3 loop spans 17 amino acids. The CDR3 sequence is CASSPRTGSSGANVLTF. The CDR3 DNA sequence: TGTGCCAGCTCACCAAGGACGGGGAGCTCTGGGGCCAACGTCCTGACTTTC.

The V call is TRBV11-2, the J call TRBJ2-3, with a possible D match to TRBD1 (6 bases). Germline CDR1 reads SGHAT; CDR2 reads FQNNGV. The CDR3 runs 17 residues. Deletions cut 6 bases from V and 2 bases from J, with 21 bases between. The DNA for the CDR3 is TGTGCCAGCAGTTATCAAGTATTACGGACAGTCACAGATACGCAGTATTTT. Translating it yields CASSYQVLRTVTDTQYF.

In its sample, this clone was seen a few times. The CDR3 DNA is TGTGCCATCAGTGTTCGGACTAGTTACACCGGGGAGCTGTTTTTT. This codes for CAISVRTSYTGELFF. This chain uses TRBV10-3 with TRBJ2-2; 7 positions match TRBD2. CDR3 length: 15 residues. J was trimmed by 3 bases and V by 4 bases; bases with no gene match: 5. From germline, CDR1 is ENHRY and CDR2 SYGVKD.

The chain employs TRBV7-2 and TRBJ1-1; TRBD1 agrees at 8 bases. Unmatched junction bases numbered 7, after V lost 4 bases and J lost 6 bases. Germline values: CDR1 SGHTA, CDR2 FQGNSA. The CDR3 is 14 residues long. The CDR3 nucleotides read TGTGCCAGCAGCTGGGGACAGGAGGTATCTGAAGCTTTCTTT. Translation gives CASSWGQEVSEAFF.